A selection of T cell receptor beta chains follows, all from one sample in a study of beta chain features in type 1 diabetes. Clones were sequenced by immunoSEQ multiplex PCR, and TCRdb holds only the in-frame ones, with some missing. Of 900,000 or so clones detected, about a sixth appear once; the ten largest clones hold about 0.025%. Sequences were obtained from naive CD4+ T cells from blood. The receptors come from a woman between 18 and 29 years old in good health. Both conserved end residues are part of each CDR3. Each record gives: clone size, D gene, V gene, J gene, CDR3 protein, CDR3 DNA. D genes are given only for firm matches. Not every row has a clone size; where given, it reads once, few, many or a size class.

size: few; D: -; V: TRBV4-3; J: TRBJ2-6; CDR3: CASSQEEGISSGANVLTF; DNA: TGCGCCAGCAGCCAAGAGGAGGGTATAAGCTCTGGGGCCAACGTCCTGACTTTC
size: -; D: TRBD2; V: TRBV9; J: TRBJ2-1; CDR3: CASSVGPAGGLREQFF; DNA: TGTGCCAGCAGCGTAGGACCAGCGGGAGGGCTCCGTGAGCAGTTCTTC
size: -; D: TRBD2; V: TRBV29-1; J: TRBJ2-2; CDR3: CSVGKGLASTGELFF; DNA: TGCAGCGTTGGAAAGGGACTAGCATCCACCGGGGAGCTGTTTTTT
size: -; D: TRBD1; V: TRBV29-1; J: TRBJ2-2; CDR3: CSVQGAGELFF; DNA: TGCAGCGTGCAGGGGGCCGGGGAGCTGTTTTTT
size: few; D: -; V: TRBV19; J: TRBJ2-5; CDR3: CASRTRSGETQYF; DNA: TGTGCCAGTCGAACCAGATCCGGGGAGACCCAGTACTTC
size: few; D: -; V: TRBV2; J: TRBJ2-7; CDR3: CASSQWSDEQYF; DNA: TGTGCCAGCAGCCAATGGAGCGACGAGCAGTACTTC
size: -; D: TRBD2; V: TRBV15; J: TRBJ2-4; CDR3: CATSRDGSGRNIQYF; DNA: TGTGCCACCAGCAGAGATGGTAGCGGGAGGAACATTCAGTACTTC
size: -; D: -; V: TRBV6-1; J: TRBJ1-1; CDR3: CASSARWGGTNTEAFF; DNA: TGTGCCAGCAGTGCTCGGTGGGGGGGCACAAACACTGAAGCTTTCTTT
size: few; D: TRBD1; V: TRBV10-3; J: TRBJ2-5; CDR3: CAISPGTGQETQYF; DNA: TGTGCCATCAGTCCCGGGACAGGGCAAGAGACCCAGTACTTC
size: -; D: -; V: TRBV28; J: TRBJ2-7; CDR3: CASTSDTYEQYF; DNA: TGTGCCAGCACTTCGGATACCTACGAGCAGTACTTC
size: few; D: -; V: TRBV2; J: TRBJ2-5; CDR3: CASCWERETQYF; DNA: TGTGCCAGCTGCTGGGAGAGGGAGACCCAGTACTTC
size: -; D: -; V: TRBV4-3; J: TRBJ2-5; CDR3: CASSQGPNRPETQYF; DNA: TGCGCCAGCAGCCAAGGTCCAAATCGACCAGAGACCCAGTACTTC
size: -; D: -; V: TRBV7-3; J: TRBJ2-3; CDR3: CASSLLGEYTDTQYF; DNA: TGTGCCAGCAGCTTATTAGGGGAGTACACAGATACGCAGTATTTT
size: few; D: -; V: TRBV28; J: TRBJ1-2; CDR3: CASSFAPKFRGGPHYGYTF; DNA: TGTGCCAGCAGTTTTGCACCTAAGTTCAGGGGAGGACCGCACTATGGCTACACCTTC
size: -; D: -; V: TRBV7-9; J: TRBJ2-3; CDR3: CASSLASTDTQYF; DNA: TGTGCCAGCAGCTTGGCTAGCACAGATACGCAGTATTTT
size: -; D: TRBD1; V: TRBV7-9; J: TRBJ1-4; CDR3: CASSHRADRAEKLFF; DNA: TGTGCCAGCAGCCACCGGGCGGACAGGGCTGAAAAACTGTTTTTT
size: few; D: -; V: TRBV28; J: TRBJ1-4; CDR3: CASSLVSSHLRRKLFF; DNA: TGTGCCAGCAGTTTAGTCAGCAGCCACCTCAGGAGAAAACTGTTTTTT
size: -; D: -; V: TRBV18; J: TRBJ2-5; CDR3: CASSPQDGETQYF; DNA: TGTGCCAGCTCACCGCAAGATGGTGAGACCCAGTACTTC
size: few; D: -; V: TRBV28; J: TRBJ2-7; CDR3: CASSLLPSPYEQYF; DNA: TGTGCCAGCAGTTTGTTACCAAGTCCCTACGAGCAGTACTTC
size: -; D: -; V: TRBV2; J: TRBJ2-7; CDR3: CASSDQGPYEQYF; DNA: TGTGCCAGCAGTGACCAGGGCCCCTACGAGCAGTACTTC
size: few; D: -; V: TRBV27; J: TRBJ2-1; CDR3: CATVPGAASYNEQFF; DNA: TGTGCCACGGTCCCGGGGGCGGCCTCCTACAATGAGCAGTTCTTC
size: -; D: TRBD2; V: TRBV5-4; J: TRBJ2-3; CDR3: CASSLGTSGRAVDTQYF; DNA: TGTGCCAGCAGCTTGGGAACTAGCGGGAGGGCCGTAGATACGCAGTATTTT